These 32 T cell receptor beta chains were all obtained from the same sample, sequenced in a study of OX40 agonist ivuxolimab in advanced cancers. The receptor library was made with the immunoSEQ multiplex PCR assay. This immuneACCESS table, as held by TCRdb, lists in-frame sequences with V and J called but not all clones. Of the missing ones, under half trace to an unresolved V gene in checked studies; the others have no known cause. The sample table lists tens of thousands of clones, just under 90% of them with a count of one. Roughly 0.5% of the sample comes from the top ten. Sequences were derived from CD4+ or CD8+ T cells sorted from blood, sampled in a trial of the OX40 agonist ivuxolimab. These receptors all come from an adult with an advanced solid tumor such as melanoma, head and neck, liver or kidney cancer.

This clone occurred a few times. CDR3 amino acids: CATSRGENTEAFF. CDR3 DNA: TGTGCCACCAGCCGGGGGGAGAACACTGAAGCTTTCTTT. The chain has TRBV15 and TRBJ1-1, with D possibly matching TRBD1 (5 bases). V lost 5 bases and J lost 1, with 8 bases in between. There are 13 residues in the CDR3. The germline V gene has CDR1 LNHNV and CDR2 YYDKDF (reference sequence). The full variable domain, rest sourced from reference TRBV15 and TRBJ1-1, is DAMVIQNPRYQVTQFGKPVTLSCSQTLNHNVMYWYQQKSSQAPKLLFHYYDKDFNNEADTPDNFQSRRPNTSFCFLDIRSPGLGDTAMYLCATSRGENTEAFFGQGTRLTVV.

This clone was found a few times. The J gene is TRBJ1-2, the V gene TRBV5-4; D not resolved. Germline V lookup: CDR1 SGHNT, CDR2 YYREEE (reference sequence). The CDR3 has 15 residues. V lost 0 bases to trimming and J lost 7 bases, with 16 bases between them. CDR3 bases: TGTGCCAGCAGCTTGGCAGTGAGACCTTCTGGTGGCTACACCTTC. Its protein is CASSLAVRPSGGYTF.

This chain joins TRBV2 and TRBJ1-6; D may be TRBD1 (5 bases). V was cut by 6 bases and J by 14 bases, with 20 bases left in between. Germline assignment: CDR1 SNHLY and CDR2 FYNNEI. CDR3 length equals 14 residues. The CDR3 sequence is CASRLGTAAFTLHF. The CDR3 DNA follows: TGTGCCAGCAGGCTCGGGACCGCTGCCTTCACCCTCCACTTT.

This clone turned up a few times. This rearrangement joins TRBV5-1 to TRBJ1-2; unclear D gene. CDR1 SGHRS and CDR2 YFSETQ come from the germline V gene. V lost 0 bases to trimming and J lost 5 bases, with 23 bases between them. The CDR3 totals 18 residues. In DNA form, the CDR3 reads TGCGCCAGCAGCTTGGAAGGTGGCAGCCAGAAAACTCGTTATGGCTACACCTTC. Its translation: CASSLEGGSQKTRYGYTF.

CDR3 loop: CASSVGRGVRNEQFF. The DNA for the CDR3 is TGTGCCAGCAGCGTAGGCAGGGGAGTCCGCAATGAGCAGTTCTTC. The chain has TRBV9 and TRBJ2-1, with D possibly matching TRBD1 (6 bases). Germline V gene data show CDR1 as SGDLS and CDR2 as YYNGEE. The CDR3 contains 15 residues. V lost 0 bases, J lost 6 bases, and 13 bases lay in between.

The chain links TRBV10-3 to TRBJ2-7, with D maybe TRBD1 (6 bases). CDR3 size: 14 residues. V lost 6 bases, J lost 2 bases, and 14 bases lay in between. Germline loops: CDR1 ENHRY, CDR2 SYGVKD. This CDR3 reads CAIRPSGTPYEQYF. For the CDR3, the DNA is TGTGCCATCAGGCCCTCCGGGACACCCTACGAGCAGTACTTC.

This clone was picked up one time. The V call is TRBV6-5, the J call TRBJ2-7; 14 bases match TRBD2. Germline V gene sequence: CDR1 MNHEY, CDR2 SVGAGI. The CDR3 extends over 16 amino acids. The trim removed 2 bases at V and 2 bases at J, leaving 2 bases unmatched. The CDR3 here is CASSYPGLAGAYEQYF. The CDR3 DNA sequence: TGTGCCAGCAGTTACCCGGGACTAGCGGGAGCCTACGAGCAGTACTTC.

J is TRBJ2-3 and V is TRBV11-3; the D gene is possibly TRBD1 (6 bases). Germline lookup yields CDR1 SGHNT and CDR2 YENEEA. This CDR3 spans 15 amino acids. V was pared by 0 bases and J by 4 bases, with 11 bases between. The CDR3 sequence is CASSLDPTGSDTQYF. The CDR3 DNA sequence: TGTGCCAGCAGCTTAGATCCCACAGGGTCAGATACGCAGTATTTT.

The chain carries TRBV9 and TRBJ1-3, with 7 bases that match TRBD1. This CDR3 contains 16 residues. The trim removed 2 bases at V and 4 bases at J, leaving 9 bases unmatched. The germline gives CDR1 SGDLS, CDR2 YYNGEE. The CDR3: CASSVLSTGVGNTIYF. Written as DNA, the CDR3 is TGTGCCAGCAGCGTTCTCTCTACAGGGGTCGGAAACACCATATATTTT.

The chain recombines TRBV9 with TRBJ2-2; D remains ambiguous. V was trimmed by 4 bases and J by 2 bases, leaving 12 bases between them. This CDR3 comprises 15 residues. Germline CDR1 reads SGDLS; CDR2 reads YYNGEE. The CDR3 region is CASSQTDSNTGELFF. Written as DNA, the CDR3 is TGTGCCAGCAGCCAGACTGACTCCAACACCGGGGAGCTGTTTTTT.

The chain employs TRBV19 and TRBJ1-5; the D is unclear. Trimming shortened V by 6 bases and J by 6 bases, and 9 bases separated the two germline ends. The CDR3 is 12 amino acids. The germline V gene has CDR1 LNHDA and CDR2 SQIVND (reference sequence). CDR3 sequence: CASRQSSQPQHF. Written as DNA, the CDR3 is TGTGCCAGTAGACAGTCAAGTCAGCCCCAGCATTTT.

The rearrangement joins TRBV21-1 to TRBJ1-2. TRBV21-1 counts as a pseudogene. This CDR3 has 15 amino acids. CDR3 nucleotides: TGTGCCAGCAGAGATCCGGGACCCCTCCCCGATGGCTACACCTTC. Its translation is CASRDPGPLPDGYTF.

The chain joins TRBV9 to TRBJ2-1; D is undetermined. The CDR3 has 12 residues. CDR1 is SGDLS and CDR2 is YYNGEE in the germline V gene. V was trimmed by 0 bases and J by 12 bases, leaving 10 bases between them. CDR3 residues: CASSVVGVVQFF. The CDR3 DNA sequence: TGTGCCAGCAGCGTAGTAGGTGTGGTGCAGTTCTTC. Looking up the rest from reference TRBV9 and TRBJ2-1 gives the full variable domain: DSGVTQTPKHLITATGQRVTLRCSPRSGDLSVYWYQQSLDQGLQFLIQYYNGEERAKGNILERFSAQQFPDLHSELNLSSLELGDSALYFCASSVVGVVQFFGPGTRLTVL.

The V gene is TRBV19, the J gene TRBJ2-2; tentatively, D is TRBD2 (6 bases). The V gene lost 3 bases and the J gene lost 1 base, with 6 bases spanning the gap. This CDR3 comprises 14 residues. CDR1 is LNHDA and CDR2 is SQIVND in the germline V gene (reference sequence). The CDR3 DNA reads TGTGCCAGTAGTATGCGGGGGAACACCGGGGAGCTGTTTTTT. Translating gives CASSMRGNTGELFF. Filled out from reference TRBV19 and TRBJ2-2, the complete variable domain reads DGGITQSPKYLFRKEGQNVTLSCEQNLNHDAMYWYRQDPGQGLRLIYYSQIVNDFQKGDIAEGYSVSREKKESFPLTVTSAQKNPTAFYLCASSMRGNTGELFFGEGSRLTVL.

The chain links TRBV2 to TRBJ2-4; 9 nucleotides agree with TRBD1. CDR1 and CDR2 (germline): SNHLY, FYNNEI. With V trimmed by 4 bases and J by 1 base, 5 bases remained unmatched. The length of the CDR3 is 16 residues. CDR3 amino acids: CASSGGQGLAKNIQYF. Here the CDR3 DNA reads TGTGCCAGCAGTGGCGGACAGGGGTTGGCCAAAAACATTCAGTACTTC.

This clone was seen only once. The rearrangement links TRBV6-5 to TRBJ1-1; D might be TRBD1 (5 bases). The V end lost 5 bases, the J end lost 4 bases, and 14 bases lay between the germline ends. CDR3 length: 14 residues. Germline CDR1 and CDR2: MNHEY and SVGAGI. CDR3 sequence reads: CASSATGGGTEAFF. DNA for the CDR3: TGTGCCAGCAGTGCGACCGGGGGGGGCACTGAAGCTTTCTTT.

The chain has TRBV5-1 and TRBJ1-3, with D possibly being TRBD1 (6 bases). This CDR3 contains 13 residues. The germline V gene encodes CDR1 SGHRS and CDR2 YFSETQ. Trimming removed 2 bases at V and 8 bases at J, with 11 bases between. Here the CDR3 reads CASSFRGGDTIYF. As DNA, the CDR3 is TGCGCCAGCAGCTTTCGAGGGGGGGACACCATATATTTT.

V and J are TRBV5-1 and TRBJ2-5, with D maybe TRBD2 (5 bases). Trimming removed 9 bases at V and 5 bases at J, with 20 bases between. Germline V gives CDR1 SGHRS, CDR2 YFSETQ. This CDR3 spans 14 amino acids. The CDR3 DNA reads TGCGCCACCGCCCGCAGCGGAGGCTCCGAGACCCAGTACTTC. It is translated as CATARSGGSETQYF.

The J gene is TRBJ1-4, the V gene TRBV11-2, with a tentative D call TRBD1 (6 bases). The germline V and J ends were trimmed by 4 bases and 8 bases, with 14 bases remaining between them. Germline CDR1 and CDR2: SGHAT and FQNNGV. The CDR3 contains 14 residues. The CDR3, as DNA: TGTGCCAGCAGCTCACCCGGGACAAACGAAAAACTGTTTTTT. Its protein is CASSSPGTNEKLFF.

This chain joins TRBV19 and TRBJ2-3; D possibly corresponds to TRBD2 (6 bases). Germline V gene data show CDR1 as LNHDA and CDR2 as SQIVND (reference sequence). Trimming took 3 bases from V and 3 from J, leaving 10 bases between them. This CDR3 has 14 residues. The DNA of the CDR3 is TGTGCCAGTAGTATGGGGAGGTGGACAGATACGCAGTATTTT. It encodes CASSMGRWTDTQYF. Together with reference TRBV19 and TRBJ2-3, the CDR3 gives the full variable domain: DGGITQSPKYLFRKEGQNVTLSCEQNLNHDAMYWYRQDPGQGLRLIYYSQIVNDFQKGDIAEGYSVSREKKESFPLTVTSAQKNPTAFYLCASSMGRWTDTQYFGPGTRLTVL.

The rearrangement joins TRBV30 to TRBJ2-1; 11 bases agree with TRBD2. With 4 bases clipped from V and 6 bases from J, the junction kept 5 bases outside the gene matches. Germline lookup yields CDR1 GTSNPN and CDR2 SVGIG (reference sequence). This CDR3 spans 14 amino acids. The CDR3 is CAWKRGTSGNEQFF. As DNA, the CDR3 is TGTGCCTGGAAGAGAGGGACTAGCGGCAATGAGCAGTTCTTC.

The genes are TRBV15 and TRBJ2-1; the D is unclear. Germline V lookup: CDR1 LNHNV, CDR2 YYDKDF (reference sequence). The V gene lost 0 bases and the J gene lost 4 bases, with 7 bases spanning the gap. This CDR3 region has 14 residues. In DNA form, the CDR3 reads TGTGCCACCAGCAGAGATCCAACTTACAATGAGCAGTTCTTC. Its protein is CATSRDPTYNEQFF.

This chain links TRBV6-6 with TRBJ1-1, with D tentatively TRBD1 (5 bases). The CDR3 sequence is 14 residues long. Germline V gene lookup returns CDR1 MNHNY and CDR2 SVGAGI (reference sequence). The V end lost 6 bases, the J end lost 0 bases, and 11 bases lay between the germline ends. CDR3 residues: CASSPRQMNTEAFF. The CDR3, as DNA: TGTGCCAGCAGCCCTAGACAGATGAACACTGAAGCTTTCTTT.

This rearrangement joins TRBV10-3 to TRBJ2-3; 7 positions match TRBD2. The trim removed 5 bases at V and 0 bases at J, leaving 2 bases unmatched. Looked up from germline, CDR1 is ENHRY and CDR2 is SYGVKD. CDR3 size: 14 residues. CDR3 region: CAISSGISTDTQYF. The CDR3 DNA is TGTGCCATCAGTAGCGGGATCAGCACAGATACGCAGTATTTT.

V is TRBV7-8 and J is TRBJ1-4; D might be TRBD1 (5 bases). The ends were cut back, 0 bases at V and 5 bases at J, with 13 bases in the middle. The CDR3 has 16 amino acids. Germline-derived CDR1 and CDR2 are SGHVS and FQNEAQ. CDR3 DNA sequence: TGTGCCAGCAGCTTAGCTACCAGGGTCGAAAATGAAAAACTGTTTTTT. Amino acid sequence: CASSLATRVENEKLFF.

This rearrangement joins TRBV10-1 to TRBJ2-3; TRBD2 agrees at 10 bases. Germline CDR1 reads WNHNN; CDR2 reads SYGVQD (reference sequence). V lost 0 bases and J lost 4; bases outside the gene matches: 4. This CDR3 region has 16 residues. In nucleotides, the CDR3 is TGCGCCAGCAGTGAGTCGGCTAGCGGGAGACCAGATACGCAGTATTTT. This translates into CASSESASGRPDTQYF.

This rearrangement joins TRBV7-3 to TRBJ2-2; no firm D call. The CDR3 contains 14 residues. Deletions cut 0 bases from V and 3 bases from J, with 5 bases between. CDR1 is SGHTA and CDR2 is FQGTGA in the germline V gene. The CDR3 sequence: CASSLTLDTGELFF. Here the CDR3 DNA reads TGTGCCAGCAGCTTAACACTGGACACCGGGGAGCTGTTTTTT. The whole variable domain, remainder taken from reference TRBV7-3 and TRBJ2-2, is GAGVSQTPSNKVTEKGKYVELRCDPISGHTALYWYRQSLGQGPEFLIYFQGTGAADDSGLPNDRFFAVRPEGSVSTLKIQRTERGDSAVYLCASSLTLDTGELFFGEGSRLTVL.

V gene TRBV9 combines with J gene TRBJ2-3; 8 bases agree with TRBD1. The CDR3 sequence is 14 residues long. Trimming removed 4 bases from V and 3 bases from J; junction bases left unmatched: 4. Looked up from germline, CDR1 is SGDLS and CDR2 is YYNGEE. The CDR3 coding sequence is TGTGCCAGCAGCAGGACAGGGCGAACAGATACGCAGTATTTT. This translates into CASSRTGRTDTQYF.

V gene TRBV5-1 combines with J gene TRBJ2-1; D call uncertain. With 0 bases removed from V and 12 bases from J, the gap between germline ends came to 10 bases. Germline loops: CDR1 SGHRS, CDR2 YFSETQ. CDR3 length equals 12 residues. As DNA, the CDR3 is TGCGCCAGCAGCTTGGACTCGGACGCGCAGTTCTTC. Translation gives CASSLDSDAQFF.

The chain links TRBV19 to TRBJ2-7; tentatively, D is TRBD1 (6 bases). This CDR3 region has 15 residues. V dropped 8 bases and J dropped 0 bases, with 17 bases sitting between them. Germline values: CDR1 LNHDA, CDR2 SQIVND (reference sequence). CDR3: CASGQMAGVSYEQYF. Written as DNA, the CDR3 is TGTGCCAGTGGGCAGATGGCAGGGGTCTCCTACGAGCAGTACTTC.

The chain recombines TRBV19 with TRBJ1-1; D is uncertain. The ends were cut back, 5 bases at V and 10 bases at J, with 11 bases in the middle. CDR1 and CDR2 (germline): LNHDA, SQIVND (reference sequence). The CDR3 is 11 residues long. The CDR3 reads CASSAAPRAFF. Here the CDR3 DNA reads TGTGCCAGTAGTGCGGCCCCACGAGCTTTCTTT.

V and J are TRBV5-1 and TRBJ1-2, with D tentatively TRBD1 (6 bases). Germline CDR1 and CDR2: SGHRS and YFSETQ. Trimming cost V 3 bases and J 1 base, with 10 bases left between them. CDR3 length: 14 amino acids. The CDR3 sequence: CASSSQGFNYGYTF. Here the CDR3 DNA reads TGCGCCAGCAGCTCACAGGGTTTTAACTATGGCTACACCTTC. Variable domain in full (rest from reference TRBV5-1 and TRBJ1-2): KAGVTQTPRYLIKTRGQQVTLSCSPISGHRSVSWYQQTPGQGLQFLFEYFSETQRNKGNFPGRFSGRQFSNSRSEMNVSTLELGDSALYLCASSSQGFNYGYTFGSGTRLTVV.